This is a list of T cell receptor beta chains from one sample in a study of T cell responses to AZD1222 COVID-19 vaccine. TCRdb's table, derived via immunoSEQ multiplex PCR, lists solely in-frame clones and lacks some. The sample comprises 75,000 to 95,000 clones, more than 75% of which are singletons, and 10% to 15% rests with the top ten. The source material was peripheral blood, sampled on day 0 of AZD1222 vaccination. Source of these receptors: an adult in good health. The CDR3 runs from the conserved cysteine through the conserved F or W. A D gene is named only where the DNA matches it firmly. Size values are once, few and many counts, or a class for expanded clones, and some rows have none.

len | d_gene | j_gene | abundance | v_gene | CDR3nt | CDR3aa
17 | - | TRBJ1-2 | - | TRBV19 | TGTGCCAGTAGTATAATAGGCTTTCCCGGAGCTAACTATGGCTACACCTTC | CASSIIGFPGANYGYTF
15 | - | TRBJ1-6 | - | TRBV18 | TGTGCCAGCTCACCATCGGAGACCTATAATTCACCCCTCCACTTT | CASSPSETYNSPLHF
17 | - | TRBJ2-6 | - | TRBV5-4 | TGTGCCAGCAGCGGCGGATTTCGTGGAGCGGGGGCCAACGTCCTGACTTTC | CASSGGFRGAGANVLTF
14 | TRBD1 | TRBJ2-7 | - | TRBV7-3 | TGTGCCAGCAGCGCGCGACAGGGGACCAACGAGCAGTACTTC | CASSARQGTNEQYF
13 | - | TRBJ1-5 | - | TRBV4-1 | TGCGCCAGCAGCCCTCCATCGATTCAGCCCCAGCATTTT | CASSPPSIQPQHF
14 | - | TRBJ2-5 | - | TRBV14 | TGTGCCAGCAGCCTCGGGAGGGGGCTGGAGACCCAGTACTTC | CASSLGRGLETQYF
16 | - | TRBJ1-6 | - | TRBV27 | TGTGCCAGCAGTTTATTTGGGGGTTTTGCAGTGGCACCCCTCCACTTT | CASSLFGGFAVAPLHF
11 | - | TRBJ1-1 | once | TRBV9 | TGTGCCAGCAGCGTAGGGGATGAAGCTTTCTTT | CASSVGDEAFF
15 | - | TRBJ2-3 | - | TRBV4-3 | TGCGCCAGCAGCCAAGATCCGGCACGCGGGGATACGCAGTATTTT | CASSQDPARGDTQYF
17 | TRBD1 | TRBJ1-5 | - | TRBV18 | TGTGCCAGCTCCGCAAATCCGTCGGACAGGGGCAATCAGCCCCAGCATTTT | CASSANPSDRGNQPQHF
16 | - | TRBJ1-1 | - | TRBV7-9 | TGTGCCAGCAGCTTAGCCGGGGTCGGGCCTAACACTGAAGCTTTCTTT | CASSLAGVGPNTEAFF
14 | - | TRBJ1-1 | - | TRBV7-3 | TGTGCCAGCAGCTTAAGCAGGGAGAACACTGAAGCTTTCTTT | CASSLSRENTEAFF
15 | - | TRBJ1-2 | once | TRBV5-6 | TGTGCCAGCAGCTCAAAGGGCCGTAGCTTCTATGGCTACACCTTC | CASSSKGRSFYGYTF
11 | - | TRBJ2-5 | - | TRBV7-9 | TGTGCCAGCAGCCGCGAAGAGACCCAGTACTTC | CASSREETQYF
13 | - | TRBJ1-1 | - | TRBV13 | TGTGCCAGCAGCTTAGACGGGGGCCCTGAAGCTTTCTTT | CASSLDGGPEAFF
15 | TRBD2 | TRBJ2-7 | - | TRBV9 | TGTGCCAGCAGCCAAACTAGCGGGGGGCCCTACGAGCAGTACTTC | CASSQTSGGPYEQYF
14 | - | TRBJ2-5 | - | TRBV2 | TGTGCCAGCAATCCCAGGGGTGGCCAAGAGACCCAGTACTTC | CASNPRGGQETQYF
14 | TRBD2 | TRBJ2-5 | - | TRBV7-3 | TGTGCCAGCAGCCCTACTAGCGGGGGTGAGACCCAGTACTTC | CASSPTSGGETQYF
12 | - | TRBJ2-1 | - | TRBV1 | TGCACCAGCAGCTTTAGAGACAATGAGCAGTTCTTC | CTSSFRDNEQFF
14 | TRBD1 | TRBJ1-2 | - | TRBV12-5 | TGTGCTAGTGGTTCGGGACAGGCTAACTATGGCTACACCTTC | CASGSGQANYGYTF
15 | TRBD1 | TRBJ1-5 | - | TRBV27 | TGTGCCAGCAGAGGACAGGGTTATAGCAATCAGCCCCAGCATTTT | CASRGQGYSNQPQHF
15 | - | TRBJ1-3 | - | TRBV11-2 | TGTGCCAGCAGCGGGGGGGTGAGCTCTGGAAACACCATATATTTT | CASSGGVSSGNTIYF
14 | - | TRBJ2-7 | - | TRBV28 | TGTGCCAGCAGTTTGGAGGGGACCTCCTACGAGCAGTACTTC | CASSLEGTSYEQYF
14 | - | TRBJ2-1 | - | TRBV18 | TGTGCCAGCTCACCGAATGGCCCCATAAATGAGCAGTTCTTC | CASSPNGPINEQFF
16 | TRBD1 | TRBJ2-5 | - | TRBV12-5 | TGTGCTAGTTATCCCGGGACAGCATTTCAAGGAGAGACCCAGTACTTC | CASYPGTAFQGETQYF
14 | - | TRBJ2-7 | - | TRBV7-2 | TGTGCCAGCAGCTTAAGGCAGGGAATTGAAGAGCAGTACTTC | CASSLRQGIEEQYF
14 | TRBD1 | TRBJ2-3 | - | TRBV5-1 | TGCGCCAGCAGCGAGACAGGGATCACAGATACGCAGTATTTT | CASSETGITDTQYF
12 | - | TRBJ2-2 | - | TRBV7-9 | TGTGCCAGCAGCCCGACAGCCGGGGAGCTGTTTTTT | CASSPTAGELFF
15 | TRBD1 | TRBJ2-7 | once | TRBV6-5 | TGTGCCAGCAGTTACTCTCCGGGACAGCCCTACGAGCAGTACTTC | CASSYSPGQPYEQYF
21 | TRBD2 | TRBJ2-3 | few | TRBV9 | TGTGCCAGCAGCGTAGCTACAGGTGCTAGCGGGGCCCCCACTAGCACAGATACGCAGTATTTT | CASSVATGASGAPTSTDTQYF
11 | - | TRBJ2-7 | few | TRBV12-3/TRBV12-4 | TGTGCCAGCAGTTTAAAGGGCGGGCAGTACTTC | CASSLKGGQYF
15 | - | TRBJ1-3 | - | TRBV11-2 | TGTGCCAGCAGCATCGACAGGTTCTCTGGAAACACCATATATTTT | CASSIDRFSGNTIYF
14 | - | TRBJ2-5 | - | TRBV24-1 | TGTGCCACCAGTGCTGGGGGCTTGGGAGAGACCCAGTACTTC | CATSAGGLGETQYF
12 | - | TRBJ2-7 | - | TRBV10-3 | TGTGCCACCCTAGGACTCTCCTACGAGCAGTACTTC | CATLGLSYEQYF
16 | - | TRBJ1-6 | - | TRBV9 | TGTGCCAGCAGCGCCGACTCGTTGGAGAATAATTCACCCCTCCACTTT | CASSADSLENNSPLHF
15 | - | TRBJ2-2 | - | TRBV4-3 | TGCGCCAGCAGCCCGGGATTAATGGGCACCGGGGAGCTGTTTTTT | CASSPGLMGTGELFF
13 | TRBD1 | TRBJ1-2 | - | TRBV19 | TGTGCCAGTAGTGGACAGGGCTTCCAGGGCTACACCTTC | CASSGQGFQGYTF
16 | - | TRBJ2-7 | - | TRBV21-1 | TGTGCCAGCAGCAACGGTCGGGACAGGGGGCACTACGAGCAGTACTTC | CASSNGRDRGHYEQYF
16 | TRBD1 | TRBJ1-3 | - | TRBV6-1 | TGTGCCAGCAGTGAAGCGGCCGGGACAGTGGGAAACACCATATATTTT | CASSEAAGTVGNTIYF
14 | TRBD2 | TRBJ2-3 | once | TRBV5-1 | TGCGCCAGCAGCCCCTGGACTAGCGGAGATACGCAGTATTTT | CASSPWTSGDTQYF
17 | - | TRBJ2-2 | - | TRBV4-3 | TGCGCCAGCAGCCAAGATGTTGGCAGGCCGGGCACCGGGGAGCTGTTTTTT | CASSQDVGRPGTGELFF
13 | - | TRBJ1-4 | - | TRBV14 | TGTGCCAGCAGCCTAACCATCAATGAAAAACTGTTTTTT | CASSLTINEKLFF
15 | - | TRBJ1-2 | - | TRBV4-1 | TGCGCCAGCAGCCAAGATTTTACAGGGAATTATGGCTACACCTTC | CASSQDFTGNYGYTF
15 | - | TRBJ2-7 | - | TRBV10-2 | TGCGCCAGCAGTGATTCAGCTGCACCTTCCGACGAGCAGTACTTC | CASSDSAAPSDEQYF
15 | TRBD1 | TRBJ1-4 | - | TRBV4-1 | TGCGCCAGCAGCACTCCCGGGACAGGCAATGAAAAACTGTTTTTT | CASSTPGTGNEKLFF
13 | - | TRBJ1-5 | - | TRBV27 | TGTGCCAGCAGGTTGTGGGCCGATCAGCCCCAGCATTTT | CASRLWADQPQHF
12 | TRBD1 | TRBJ2-7 | - | TRBV11-1 | TGTGCCAGCAGCGTACAGGGGTACGAGCAGTACTTC | CASSVQGYEQYF
11 | - | TRBJ2-5 | - | TRBV11-2 | TGTGCCAGCAGCTCGGTGGAGACCCAGTACTTC | CASSSVETQYF
12 | - | TRBJ2-7 | - | TRBV30 | TGTGCCTACGACGCGTTTTCCTACGAGCAGTACTTC | CAYDAFSYEQYF
14 | - | TRBJ2-4 | - | TRBV7-2 | TGTGCCAGCAGCTTAAACAGGGTAGCAAACATTCAGTACTTC | CASSLNRVANIQYF
16 | TRBD1 | TRBJ1-4 | - | TRBV2 | TGTGCCAGCAGCCTTGAAGGCGGGACAGATAATGAAAAACTGTTTTTT | CASSLEGGTDNEKLFF
16 | TRBD1 | TRBJ1-1 | - | TRBV4-2 | TGTGCCAGCAGCCAAGATCTGAGGGGGCCTTCGACTGAAGCTTTCTTT | CASSQDLRGPSTEAFF
16 | TRBD1 | TRBJ1-5 | - | TRBV6-2/TRBV6-3 | TGTGCCAGCAGTTACTCGTTGACAGGGGCATGGCAGCCCCAGCATTTT | CASSYSLTGAWQPQHF
9 | - | TRBJ1-2 | - | TRBV19 | TGTGCCAGTGACGGTGGCTACACCTTC | CASDGGYTF
15 | - | TRBJ1-4 | - | TRBV4-3 | TGCGCCAGCAGCCAAGAAGTGGGGGTTAATGAAAAACTGTTTTTT | CASSQEVGVNEKLFF
16 | - | TRBJ1-1 | few | TRBV3-1/TRBV3-2 | TGTGCCAGCAGCCGTTTTAGGGCAGGACCCGTCGCTGAAGCTTTCTTT | CASSRFRAGPVAEAFF
16 | - | TRBJ2-7 | - | TRBV29-1 | TGCAGCGCTCAAAGCCGGGGACTGCAGAGCTCCTACGAGCAGTACTTC | CSAQSRGLQSSYEQYF
13 | TRBD2 | TRBJ2-7 | - | TRBV9 | TGTGCCAGCAGCCTTAGCGGGGGCCCCGAGCAGTACTTC | CASSLSGGPEQYF